One sample yielded the 9 T cell receptor beta chains listed below, sequenced in a study of shared clonotypes between healthy human individuals. Only in-frame clones appear in the TCRdb table, and some are missing; sequencing was by immunoSEQ multiplex PCR. Of around 2,000,000 clones detected, 90% to 95% appear once; the ten largest clones hold 1.7%. Naive-designated CD8 cells lacked CD45RO, were positively enriched for CCR7, and omitted terminally differentiated effector memory CD45RA+ cells. Sequences were obtained from naive CD8+ T cells from PBMCs. Receptor source: a man between 18 and 35 years old in good health. Some clones in this sample may be carry-over from other donors' samples.

The chain joins TRBV29-1 to TRBJ2-7, with D possibly being TRBD2 (5 bases). The germline CDR1 and CDR2 sequences are SQVTM and ANQGSEA. CDR3 length equals 14 residues. V was clipped by 3 bases and J by 0 bases, with 12 bases between them. The CDR3 nucleotides are TGCAGCGTTGACTCTGACGGGAACTCCTACGAGCAGTACTTC. Protein sequence: CSVDSDGNSYEQYF.

The V and J genes are TRBV2 and TRBJ1-2; D is unresolved. The length of the CDR3 is 17 residues. The germline V and J ends were trimmed by 6 bases and 3 bases, with 23 bases remaining between them. In germline, CDR1 is SNHLY, CDR2 FYNNEI. The CDR3 DNA sequence: TGTGCCAGCAGCCACCCCCAAGGGAGAGGAGCGGACTATGGCTACACCTTC. Its translation: CASSHPQGRGADYGYTF.

This clone was counted between two and nine times. The chain uses TRBV4-3 and TRBJ1-1; perhaps TRBD1 as D (6 bases). The germline V and J ends were trimmed by 4 bases and 3 bases, with 18 bases remaining between them. CDR3 length: 16 amino acids. Germline CDR1 is LGHNA and CDR2 is YSLEER. The CDR3: CASSRKQQGRDTEAFF. CDR3 DNA sequence: TGCGCCAGCAGCCGGAAGCAACAGGGTCGAGACACTGAAGCTTTCTTT.

The J gene is TRBJ2-5, the V gene TRBV9; D perhaps matches TRBD1 (5 bases). From germline, CDR1 is SGDLS and CDR2 YYNGEE. The CDR3 is 15 residues long. The V end lost 4 bases, the J end lost 1 base, and 14 bases lay between the germline ends. The chain's CDR3 is CASSPHRRSQETQYF. The CDR3 DNA sequence: TGTGCCAGCAGCCCTCACAGGCGCTCCCAAGAGACCCAGTACTTC. Together with reference TRBV9 and TRBJ2-5, the CDR3 gives the full variable domain: DSGVTQTPKHLITATGQRVTLRCSPRSGDLSVYWYQQSLDQGLQFLIQYYNGEERAKGNILERFSAQQFPDLHSELNLSSLELGDSALYFCASSPHRRSQETQYFGPGTRLLVL.

V and J are TRBV7-2 and TRBJ2-7; 12 bases fit TRBD2. Germline V gene data show CDR1 as SGHTA and CDR2 as FQGNSA. V dropped 5 bases and J dropped 5; count of bases not matched to a gene: 4. The CDR3 contains 14 residues. The CDR3 is CASSPRLAGDEQYF. In DNA form, the CDR3 reads TGTGCCAGCAGCCCCCGACTAGCGGGAGACGAGCAGTACTTC. The full variable domain, in which reference TRBV7-2 and TRBJ2-7 provide the parts outside the CDR3, is GAGVSQSPSNKVTEKGKDVELRCDPISGHTALYWYRQSLGQGLEFLIYFQGNSAPDKSGLPSDRFSAERTGGSVSTLTIQRTQQEDSAVYLCASSPRLAGDEQYFGPGTRLTVT.

This chain joins TRBV2 and TRBJ2-7; 8 bases agree with TRBD2. CDR3 length: 11 amino acids. Germline V gene lookup returns CDR1 SNHLY and CDR2 FYNNEI. CDR3 coding DNA: TGTGGCTCCGAACGGGGGGGCGAGCAGTACTTC. It codes for CGSERGGEQYF. Full variable domain (outside the CDR3, taken from reference TRBV2 and TRBJ2-7): EPEVTQTPSHQVTQMGQEVILRCVPISNHLYFYWYRQILGQKVEFLVSFYNNEISEKSEIFDDQFSVERPDGSNFTLKIRSTKLEDSAMYFCGSERGGEQYFGPGTRLTVT.

This chain links TRBV5-5 with TRBJ2-7; TRBD1 matches 7 bases. There are 15 residues in the CDR3. Per the germline V gene, CDR1 is SGHKS and CDR2 is YYEKEE (reference sequence). The V segment lost 4 bases and the J segment 0 bases; nucleotides outside the gene matches: 7. CDR3 region: CASSIRQGPSYEQYF. CDR3 nucleotide sequence: TGTGCCAGCAGCATACGACAGGGTCCCTCCTACGAGCAGTACTTC.

J is TRBJ2-3 and V is TRBV7-8, with 10 bases fitting TRBD2. The CDR3 has 16 amino acids. Germline CDR1 and CDR2: SGHVS and FQNEAQ. V was pared by 2 bases and J by 2 bases, with 4 bases of the junction left unmatched. CDR3 DNA: TGTGCCAGCAGCTTAAGACTAGCGGGCTACACAGATACGCAGTATTTT. This translates into CASSLRLAGYTDTQYF.

The genes are TRBV9 and TRBJ2-1; 8 nucleotides match TRBD2. Per the germline V gene, CDR1 is SGDLS and CDR2 is YYNGEE. The CDR3 extends over 16 amino acids. The V gene end was trimmed by 0 bases and the J gene end by 4 bases; junction bases not matched to a gene: 6. For the CDR3, the DNA is TGTGCCAGCAGCGTAGTAAGCGGGAGAAGATACAATGAGCAGTTCTTC. Residues: CASSVVSGRRYNEQFF.